This record concerns one T cell receptor beta chain sequence. The data stem from a study of T-cell reconstitution after alpha-beta-depleted transplantation in children. The CDR3 is 13 amino acids. Germline CDR1 reads SQVTM; CDR2 reads ANQGSEA. Unique molecular identifiers were built into the TCRbeta library. TCRdb analysed the PCR reads with MiXCR anew, one entry per CDR3 protein. This sample has about 500,000 distinct CDR3 sequences; approximately 29% occur once, and the top ten carry around 2.3%. The sequences come from PBMCs from the stem cell graft donor, collected from the stem cell graft. The sequence was collected from a human donor who donated a stem cell graft to a child with aplastic anemia. This chain joins TRBV29-1 and TRBJ1-6; D may be TRBD1 (5 bases). The CDR3 is CSPNGQINSPLHF. The CDR3 DNA is TGCAGTCCTAATGGACAAATCAATTCACCCCTCCACTTT.